This is a list of T cell receptor beta chains from one sample in a study of T cells in Graves' hyperthyroidism and ophthalmopathy. TCRdb re-derived calls from the multiplex PCR reads in MiXCR, one entry per CDR3 protein. The data contain about 360,000 distinct CDR3 sequences, about 13% of them singletons. What was sequenced was blood. The receptor source for this set is a woman between 18 and 30 years old with Graves' hyperthyroidism. The CDR3 runs from the conserved cysteine through the conserved F or W. The D gene is left open where the match is weak. Clone size is not always given. Where it is, it says once, few, many or a class for expanded clones.

>TRBD1|many|TRBV29-1|TRBJ1-2
CSVRPGQGTHWMGYTF
TGCAGCGTCCGACCGGGACAGGGTACACACTGGATGGGCTACACCTTC
>-|many|TRBV7-2|TRBJ2-5
CASTPYASETQYF
TGTGCCAGCACCCCATACGCCAGCGAGACCCAGTACTTC
>-|-|TRBV19|TRBJ2-6
CASKAAVSWANVLTF
TGTGCCAGTAAAGCCGCAGTCAGTTGGGCCAACGTCCTGACTTTC
>TRBD2|many|TRBV2|TRBJ2-4
CASTIRTSAAKNIQYF
TGTGCCAGCACCATAAGGACTAGCGCGGCCAAAAACATTCAGTACTTC
>-|many|TRBV28|TRBJ1-2
CASSSSMVTADYGYTF
TGTGCCAGCAGTTCCTCCATGGTAACAGCGGACTATGGCTACACCTTC
>-|many|TRBV27|TRBJ1-2
CASSPGERAGYTF
TGTGCCAGCAGCCCCGGGGAAAGAGCCGGCTACACCTTC
>TRBD1|-|TRBV7-3|TRBJ2-1
CASSAAGTGGGGSYNEQFF
TGTGCCAGCAGCGCAGCCGGGACAGGGGGCGGCGGGAGTTACAATGAGCAGTTCTTC
>-|-|TRBV20-1|TRBJ2-1
CSAPSLGSSYNEQFF
TGCAGTGCGCCTTCCCTAGGGAGCTCCTACAATGAGCAGTTCTTC
>-|many|TRBV28|TRBJ2-7
CASLWAGGYEQYF
TGTGCCAGCCTTTGGGCAGGGGGGTACGAGCAGTACTTC
>-|many|TRBV6-1|TRBJ2-1
CASSFPSGLASGEIYNEQFF
TGTGCCAGCAGTTTCCCGTCAGGGCTCGCCTCCGGAGAGATCTACAATGAGCAGTTCTTC
>-|many|TRBV28|TRBJ2-5
CASSNLLGAGQETQYF
TGTGCCAGCAGTAACCTCTTGGGGGCGGGTCAAGAGACCCAGTACTTC
>-|-|TRBV9|TRBJ1-1
CASSVEATMNTEAFF
TGTGCCAGCAGCGTAGAAGCCACAATGAACACTGAAGCTTTCTTT
>-|few|TRBV5-1|TRBJ2-5
CASSSRGEGEETQYF
TGCGCCAGCAGCTCCAGGGGTGAAGGTGAAGAGACCCAGTACTTC
>-|many|TRBV6-1|TRBJ2-3
CASSDGLLLDTQYF
TGTGCCAGCAGTGATGGACTACTCCTAGATACGCAGTATTTT
>TRBD2|many|TRBV20-1|TRBJ2-5
CSARLPTAPGGETQYF
TGCAGTGCTAGACTACCGACAGCTCCGGGGGGGGAGACCCAGTACTTC
>TRBD1|many|TRBV28|TRBJ1-5
CASSTPQGQAWENQPQHF
TGTGCCAGCAGTACACCCCAGGGACAGGCCTGGGAAAATCAGCCCCAGCATTTT
>-|many|TRBV5-6|TRBJ1-2
CASSLEGLIYGYTF
TGTGCCAGCAGCTTGGAGGGACTTATATATGGCTACACCTTC
>TRBD2|many|TRBV7-2|TRBJ2-1
CATRLAGGYNEQFF
TGTGCCACCCGCTTAGCGGGAGGTTACAATGAGCAGTTCTTC
>-|many|TRBV5-8|TRBJ1-2
CASSFLSGYGYTF
TGTGCCAGCAGCTTCCTTTCGGGATATGGCTACACCTTC
>-|-|TRBV2|TRBJ2-3
CASSEAGGQKDTQYF
TGTGCCAGCAGTGAAGCGGGAGGACAGAAAGATACGCAGTATTTT
>-|-|TRBV19|TRBJ1-2
CASSRQTDYSYTF
TGTGCCAGTAGTCGACAGACAGATTATTCCTACACCTTC
>-|-|TRBV5-1|TRBJ2-7
CASSMEDEQYF
TGCGCCAGCAGCATGGAGGACGAGCAGTACTTC
>-|many|TRBV18|TRBJ2-7
CASSPVVGSYEQYF
TGTGCCAGCTCACCGGTAGTCGGCTCCTACGAGCAGTACTTC
>-|many|TRBV7-2|TRBJ1-1
CASSPGLGTEAFF
TGTGCCAGCAGCCCAGGCTTAGGGACTGAAGCTTTCTTT
>-|many|TRBV5-8|TRBJ2-3
CASTPLGRSRMEVAADTQYF
TGTGCCAGCACGCCCCTGGGACGTAGTCGTATGGAGGTTGCGGCAGATACGCAGTATTTT
>-|-|TRBV5-1|TRBJ2-7
CASSPISGAYEQYF
TGTGCCAGCAGCCCGATTAGCGGCGCGTACGAGCAGTACTTC
>-|many|TRBV5-5|TRBJ1-4
CASSSAVGEKLFF
TGTGCCAGCAGCTCGGCGGTGGGTGAAAAACTGTTTTTT
>TRBD1|-|TRBV27|TRBJ1-1
CASSFLGQEAFF
TGTGCCAGCAGTTTTTTGGGACAGGAGGCTTTCTTT
>-|-|TRBV18|TRBJ2-7
CASSPGLTDEQYF
TGTGCCAGCTCACCCGGACTAACAGACGAGCAGTACTTC
>-|once|TRBV18|TRBJ2-6
CASSPPKVGRGANVLTF
TGTGCCAGCTCACCACCGAAGGTGGGGCGGGGGGCCAACGTCCTGACTTTC
>-|many|TRBV28|TRBJ2-3
CASSPPGVDTQYF
TGTGCCAGCAGTCCGCCAGGAGTGGATACGCAGTATTTT
>TRBD1|few|TRBV5-1|TRBJ2-5
CASSRRTGRQETQYF
TGCGCCAGCAGCAGGAGGACAGGGCGGCAAGAGACCCAGTACTTC
>-|many|TRBV28|TRBJ1-4
CASSREYEKLFF
TGTGCCAGCAGTCGCGAATATGAAAAACTGTTTTTT
>-|-|TRBV19|TRBJ1-5
CASRQSPRDQPQHF
TGTGCCAGTAGGCAGAGCCCTAGGGATCAGCCCCAGCATTTT
>-|many|TRBV7-8|TRBJ2-7
CASSFVRGWTVAFTSYEQYF
TGTGCCAGCAGCTTCGTTAGAGGATGGACAGTAGCCTTTACCTCCTACGAGCAGTACTTC
>-|-|TRBV13|TRBJ2-1
CASQLGTYNEQFF
TGTGCCAGCCAGCTCGGGACCTACAATGAGCAGTTCTTC
>TRBD2|-|TRBV3-1|TRBJ2-7
CASSPGLAGVYEQYF
TGTGCCAGCAGCCCCGGGCTAGCGGGGGTCTACGAGCAGTACTTC
>-|many|TRBV7-8|TRBJ1-2
CASSLPTRVDGYTF
TGTGCCAGCAGCTTACCGACTAGGGTTGATGGCTACACCTTC
>TRBD1|many|TRBV6-5|TRBJ2-7
CASSYSIGTGSEQYF
TGTGCCAGCAGTTACTCGATCGGGACAGGCTCCGAGCAGTACTTC
>-|-|TRBV12-3/TRBV12-4|TRBJ1-3
CASSIQGWAIYF
TGTGCCAGCAGTATTCAGGGGTGGGCCATATATTTT
>-|many|TRBV12-3/TRBV12-4|TRBJ1-2
CASSWQGYTF
TGTGCCAGCAGTTGGCAGGGCTACACCTTC
>-|few|TRBV9|TRBJ2-3
CASSKGRQGADTQYF
TGTGCCAGCAGCAAAGGGAGGCAGGGGGCAGATACGCAGTATTTT
>-|many|TRBV7-2|TRBJ2-6
CASSLARPSGANVLTF
TGTGCCAGCAGCTTAGCGCGGCCCTCTGGGGCCAACGTCCTGACTTTC
>TRBD2|many|TRBV2|TRBJ2-5
CASSTGTSGGYQETQYF
TGTGCCAGCAGTACCGGGACTAGCGGGGGGTACCAAGAGACCCAGTACTTC
>-|-|TRBV19|TRBJ2-2
CASSIYGDTGELFF
TGTGCCAGTAGTATTTATGGGGACACCGGGGAGCTGTTTTTT
>-|-|TRBV3-2|TRBJ2-7
CASSQGPPGQYF
TGTGCCAGCAGCCAAGGCCCCCCGGGGCAGTACTTC
>TRBD1|few|TRBV29-1|TRBJ1-1
CSVEGLGQGGTEAFF
TGCAGCGTTGAAGGCCTGGGCCAGGGGGGCACTGAAGCTTTCTTT
>TRBD1|many|TRBV28|TRBJ1-2
CASSSGQEGDYGYTF
TGTGCCAGCAGTTCCGGACAGGAGGGTGACTATGGCTACACCTTC
>-|-|TRBV5-4|TRBJ2-3
CASSFGGRGRDTQYF
TGTGCCAGCAGCTTCGGGGGGCGGGGGCGAGATACGCAGTATTTT
>TRBD2|many|TRBV7-2|TRBJ2-7
CASSSILAGESGEQYF
TGTGCCAGCAGCTCCATCCTAGCGGGAGAATCAGGCGAGCAGTACTTC
>TRBD2|many|TRBV11-2|TRBJ2-3
CASSWTSGGFTDTQYF
TGTGCCAGCAGCTGGACTAGCGGTGGGTTCACAGATACGCAGTATTTT
>TRBD1|many|TRBV7-2|TRBJ2-7
CASSSGTGGPYEQYF
TGTGCCAGCAGCTCCGGGACAGGGGGGCCCTACGAGCAGTACTTC
>-|many|TRBV10-3|TRBJ2-2
CAIDDGGNTGELFF
TGTGCCATCGACGATGGGGGGAACACCGGGGAGCTGTTTTTT
>-|-|TRBV5-4|TRBJ2-2
CASSLGQSYTGELFF
TGTGCCAGCAGCTTGGGTCAGAGTTACACCGGGGAGCTGTTTTTT
>TRBD1|many|TRBV13|TRBJ1-4
CASSFGTGPNEKLFF
TGTGCCAGCAGCTTTGGGACAGGGCCTAATGAAAAACTGTTTTTT
>-|many|TRBV24-1|TRBJ2-5
CATSDTRGTAYQETQYF
TGTGCCACCAGTGATACTCGGGGGACAGCCTACCAAGAGACCCAGTACTTC
>-|-|TRBV6-2/TRBV6-3|TRBJ1-1
CASSPEDLNTEAFF
TGTGCCAGCTCCCCAGAGGACCTGAACACTGAAGCTTTCTTT